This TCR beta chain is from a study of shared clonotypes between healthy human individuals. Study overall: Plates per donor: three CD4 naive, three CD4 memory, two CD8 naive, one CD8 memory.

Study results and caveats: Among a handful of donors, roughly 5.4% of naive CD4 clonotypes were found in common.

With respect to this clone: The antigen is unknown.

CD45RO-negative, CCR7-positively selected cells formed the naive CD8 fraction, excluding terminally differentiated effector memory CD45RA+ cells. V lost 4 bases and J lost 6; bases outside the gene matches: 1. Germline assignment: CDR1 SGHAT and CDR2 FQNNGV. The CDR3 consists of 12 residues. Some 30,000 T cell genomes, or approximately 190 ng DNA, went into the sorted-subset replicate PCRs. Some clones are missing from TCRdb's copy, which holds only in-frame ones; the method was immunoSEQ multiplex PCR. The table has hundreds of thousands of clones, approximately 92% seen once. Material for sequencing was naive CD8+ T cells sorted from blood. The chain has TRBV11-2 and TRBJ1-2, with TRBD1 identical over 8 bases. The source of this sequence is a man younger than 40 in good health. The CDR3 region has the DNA TGTGCCAGCAGCTGGACAGGGAATGGCTACACCTTC. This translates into CASSWTGNGYTF.